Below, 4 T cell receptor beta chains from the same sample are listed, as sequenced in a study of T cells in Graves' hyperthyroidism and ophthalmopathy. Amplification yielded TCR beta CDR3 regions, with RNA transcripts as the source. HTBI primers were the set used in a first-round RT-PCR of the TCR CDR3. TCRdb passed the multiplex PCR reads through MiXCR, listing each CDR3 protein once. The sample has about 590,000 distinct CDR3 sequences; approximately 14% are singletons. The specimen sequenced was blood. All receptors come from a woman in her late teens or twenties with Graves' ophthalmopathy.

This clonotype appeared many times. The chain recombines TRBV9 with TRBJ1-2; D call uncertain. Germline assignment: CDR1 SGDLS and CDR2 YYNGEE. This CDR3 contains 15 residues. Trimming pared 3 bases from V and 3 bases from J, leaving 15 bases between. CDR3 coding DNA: TGTGCCAGCAGCGGACCCCTGTGGGCTGACTATGGCTACACCTTC. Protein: CASSGPLWADYGYTF.

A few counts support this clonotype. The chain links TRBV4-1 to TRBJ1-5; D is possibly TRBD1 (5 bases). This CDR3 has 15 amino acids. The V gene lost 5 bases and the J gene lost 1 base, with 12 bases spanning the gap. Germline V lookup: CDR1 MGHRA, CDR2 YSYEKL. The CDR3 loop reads CASSSTKGSNQPQHF. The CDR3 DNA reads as TGCGCCAGCAGCTCGACGAAGGGGAGCAATCAGCCCCAGCATTTT.

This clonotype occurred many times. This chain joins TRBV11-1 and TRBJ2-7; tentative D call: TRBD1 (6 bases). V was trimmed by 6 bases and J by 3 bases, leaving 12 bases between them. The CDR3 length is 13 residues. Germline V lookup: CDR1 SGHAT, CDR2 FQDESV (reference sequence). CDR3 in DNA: TGTGCCAGCAGTCAGGGGCAAATCTACGAGCAGTACTTC. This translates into CASSQGQIYEQYF.

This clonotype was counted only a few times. The CDR3 nucleotides are TGTGCCAGCAGTCCCCTGGACTTCACCGGGGAGCTGTTTTTT. Residues: CASSPLDFTGELFF. The V gene is TRBV12-3 or TRBV12-4, the J gene TRBJ2-2; weak D call: TRBD2 (5 bases). Between the trimmed V and J ends, which lost 5 bases and 4 bases, there was a span of 11 bases. The CDR3 sequence is 14 residues long.